The sequence of this T cell receptor (beta chain) was determined in a study of chemoradiotherapy in HPV16-positive cancers. The protocol was immunoSEQ multiplex PCR, while the TCRdb copy is restricted to in-frame clones and leaves out a portion. The sample consists of tens of thousands of clones, about 92% of them appearing once. V lost 2 bases and J lost 9, with 11 bases in between. The germline V gene has CDR1 SQVTM and CDR2 ANQGSEA. This CDR3 contains 12 residues. There are a few counts of this clone. The material sequenced was blood, taken from a patient who underwent chemoradiotherapy. This receptor was identified in a human donor with HPV-associated anogenital cancer. This chain joins TRBV29-1 and TRBJ2-1; weak D call: TRBD2 (7 bases). The CDR3 protein is CSVEWGGGEQFF. The CDR3 DNA reads TGCAGCGTTGAATGGGGGGGCGGTGAGCAGTTCTTC.